A single count supports the clone carrying this T cell receptor beta chain. The record originates from a study of cytomegalovirus exposure and HLA in healthy donors. Both 60 Vbeta primers and 13 Jbeta primers went into the PCR. TCRdb's copy holds only in-frame clones and misses some; the assay was immunoSEQ multiplex PCR. The sample records tens of thousands of clones, approximately 74% being singletons. Germline V gene lookup returns CDR1 SGHNT and CDR2 YENEEA. V was cut by 4 bases and J by 5 bases, with 15 bases left in between. There are 14 residues in the CDR3. This receptor was identified in a woman aged 45 to 65 in good health and CMV-seropositive. This chain connects TRBV11-3 to TRBJ2-7; D may be TRBD2 (5 bases). Sequencing was done on a sample of PBMCs. CDR3 DNA: TGTGCCAGCAGCTCCGGACCCCCGAGGGACGAGCAGTACTTC. It specifies CASSSGPPRDEQYF. Supplemented by reference TRBV11-3 and TRBJ2-7, the full variable domain reads EAGVVQSPRYKIIEKKQPVAFWCNPISGHNTLYWYLQNLGQGPELLIRYENEEAVDDSQLPKDRFSAERLKGVDSTLKIQPAELGDSAVYLCASSSGPPRDEQYFGPGTRLTVT.